Described below is a single TCR beta chain sequence and its context. Trimming cost V 1 base and J 3 bases, with 6 bases left between them. The CDR3 is made up of 14 amino acids. Germline CDR1 and CDR2: SGHVS and FQNEAQ. This sample was taken from a study of shared clonotypes between healthy human individuals. Unsorted PBMC DNA went through sequencing on ten immunoSEQ deep assay plates. TCRdb's table, derived via immunoSEQ multiplex PCR, lists solely in-frame clones and lacks some. There are about 490,000 clones in the sample; over 60% occur only once, and 13% lies in the top ten. Sequencing was done on a sample of PBMCs. This chain links TRBV7-8 with TRBJ2-2; D may be TRBD1 (5 bases). This sequence was found in a woman aged 35 to 49 in good health. Some clones in this sample may be carry-over from other donors' samples. The CDR3 protein is CASSLGQHTGELFF. The CDR3 nucleotides read TGTGCCAGCAGCTTAGGACAGCACACCGGGGAGCTGTTTTTT.